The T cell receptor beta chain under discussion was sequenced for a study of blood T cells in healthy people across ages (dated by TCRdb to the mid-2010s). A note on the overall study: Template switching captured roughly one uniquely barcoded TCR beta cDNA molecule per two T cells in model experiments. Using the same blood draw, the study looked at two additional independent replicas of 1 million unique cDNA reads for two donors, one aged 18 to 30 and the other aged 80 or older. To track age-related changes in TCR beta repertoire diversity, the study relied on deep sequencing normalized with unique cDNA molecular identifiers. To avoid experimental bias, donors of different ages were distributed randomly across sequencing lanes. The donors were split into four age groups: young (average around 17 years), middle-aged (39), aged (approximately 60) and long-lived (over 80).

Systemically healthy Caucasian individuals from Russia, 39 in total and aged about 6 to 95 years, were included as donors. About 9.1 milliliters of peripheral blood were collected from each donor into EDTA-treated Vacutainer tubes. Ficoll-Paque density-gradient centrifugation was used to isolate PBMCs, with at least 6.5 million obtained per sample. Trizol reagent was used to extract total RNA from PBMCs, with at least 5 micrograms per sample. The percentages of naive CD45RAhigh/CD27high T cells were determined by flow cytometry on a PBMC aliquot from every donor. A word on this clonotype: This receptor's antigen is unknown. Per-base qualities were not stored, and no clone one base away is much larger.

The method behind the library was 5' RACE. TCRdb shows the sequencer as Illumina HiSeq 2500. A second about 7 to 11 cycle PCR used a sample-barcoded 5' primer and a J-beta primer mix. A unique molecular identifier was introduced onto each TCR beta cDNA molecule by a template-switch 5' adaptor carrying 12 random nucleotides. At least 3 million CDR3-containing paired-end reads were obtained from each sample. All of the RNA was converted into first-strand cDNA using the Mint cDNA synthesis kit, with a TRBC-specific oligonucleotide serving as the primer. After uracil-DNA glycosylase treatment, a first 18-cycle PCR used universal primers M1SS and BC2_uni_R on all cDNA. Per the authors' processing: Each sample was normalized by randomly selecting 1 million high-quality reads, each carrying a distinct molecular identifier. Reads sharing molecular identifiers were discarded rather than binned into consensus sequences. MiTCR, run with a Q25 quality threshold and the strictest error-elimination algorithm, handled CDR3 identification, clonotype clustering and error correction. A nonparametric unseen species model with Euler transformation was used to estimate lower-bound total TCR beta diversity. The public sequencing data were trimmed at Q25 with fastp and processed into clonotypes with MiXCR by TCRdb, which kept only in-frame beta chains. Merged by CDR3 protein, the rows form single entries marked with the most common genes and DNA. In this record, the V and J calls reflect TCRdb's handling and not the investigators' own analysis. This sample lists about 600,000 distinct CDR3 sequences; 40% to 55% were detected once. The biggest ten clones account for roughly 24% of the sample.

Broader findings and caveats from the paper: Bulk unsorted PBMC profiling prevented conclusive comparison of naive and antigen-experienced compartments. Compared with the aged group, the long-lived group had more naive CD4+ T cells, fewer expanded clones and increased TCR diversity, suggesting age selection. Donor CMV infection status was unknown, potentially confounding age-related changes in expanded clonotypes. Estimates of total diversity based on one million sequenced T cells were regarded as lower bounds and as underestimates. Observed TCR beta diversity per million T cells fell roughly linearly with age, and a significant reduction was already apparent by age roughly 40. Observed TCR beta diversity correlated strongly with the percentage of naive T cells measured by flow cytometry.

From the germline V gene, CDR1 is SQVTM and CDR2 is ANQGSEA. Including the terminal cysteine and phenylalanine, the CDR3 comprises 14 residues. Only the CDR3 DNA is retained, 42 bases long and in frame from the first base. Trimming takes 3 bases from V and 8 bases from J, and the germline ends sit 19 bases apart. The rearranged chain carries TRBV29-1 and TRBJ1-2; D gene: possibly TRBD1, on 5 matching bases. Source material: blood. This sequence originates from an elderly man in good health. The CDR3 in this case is CSVDDTTGLEGYTF. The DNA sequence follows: TGCAGCGTTGACGATACTACGGGACTCGAGGGCTACACCTTC.